Below, 27 T cell receptor beta chains from the same sample are listed, as sequenced in a study of cytomegalovirus exposure and HLA in healthy donors. Amplification used 60 Vbeta primers and 13 Jbeta primers. The method was immunoSEQ multiplex PCR; TCRdb's version includes in-frame clones alone and lacks a portion of them. The sample yields about 210,000 clones, roughly 80% seen once. Sequenced sample: PBMCs. The receptors shown here come from a middle-aged man in good health and CMV-seropositive.

The rearrangement uses TRBV6-1 and TRBJ1-4; tentatively, D is TRBD1 (6 bases). CDR3 length equals 15 residues. Germline V gives CDR1 MNHNS, CDR2 SASEGT. V lost 7 bases to trimming and J lost 4 bases, with 16 bases between them. In nucleotides, the CDR3 is TGTGCCAGCAAACAACCTCAGGGGTTTAATGAAAAACTGTTTTTT. Translation gives CASKQPQGFNEKLFF.

This chain links TRBV5-1 with TRBJ2-1; a weak D match, TRBD1 (6 bases). Trimming cost V 7 bases and J 0 bases, with 23 bases left between them. The V gene's germline CDR1 is SGHRS and CDR2 YFSETQ. The CDR3 consists of 18 residues. The CDR3 DNA is TGCGCCAGCCGATCAACAGGGCTAGCCACGAGCTCCTACAATGAGCAGTTCTTC. Amino acids: CASRSTGLATSSYNEQFF.

The rearrangement links TRBV7-2 to TRBJ2-7; TRBD2 is a possible D gene (6 bases). The germline CDR1 and CDR2 sequences are SGHTA and FQGNSA. V was pared by 1 base and J by 5 bases, with 12 bases between. The CDR3 is 14 amino acids. CDR3 region: CASSLVLAQNEQYV. The CDR3 DNA is TGTGCCAGCAGCTTAGTACTAGCCCAAAACGAGCAGTACGTC.

The chain couples TRBV4-1 to TRBJ1-5; D is possibly TRBD1 (5 bases). Trimming shortened V by 0 bases and J by 1 base, and 13 bases separated the two germline ends. The CDR3 loop spans 17 amino acids. Germline CDR1 MGHRA, CDR2 YSYEKL. The CDR3 loop is CASSQDGGGPSNQPQHF. The DNA of the CDR3 is TGCGCCAGCAGCCAAGATGGGGGGGGTCCAAGCAATCAGCCCCAGCATTTT.

This rearrangement joins TRBV30 to TRBJ2-2; 8 bases line up with TRBD2. Germline CDR1 GTSNPN, CDR2 SVGIG (reference sequence). The CDR3 runs 13 residues. The V gene end was trimmed by 5 bases and the J gene end by 5 bases; junction bases not matched to a gene: 4. DNA of the CDR3: TGTGCCTGGGGAGCGGGAGTAACCGGGGAGCTGTTTTTT. Protein product: CAWGAGVTGELFF.

V and J are TRBV2 and TRBJ1-2, with TRBD1 matching 8 bases. The CDR3 covers 12 residues. Germline assignment: CDR1 SNHLY and CDR2 FYNNEI. V lost 6 bases to trimming and J lost 8 bases; unmatched junction nucleotides: 5. CDR3 DNA sequence: TGTGCCAGCAGGACAGGGGTAGGCGGCTACACCTTC. Residues: CASRTGVGGYTF.

The chain has TRBV29-1 and TRBJ2-2, with D possibly being TRBD1 (7 bases). V lost 3 bases and J lost 6, with 14 bases in between. Per the germline V gene, CDR1 is SQVTM and CDR2 is ANQGSEA. The CDR3 has 14 amino acids. CDR3 region: CSVDSRGAPGELFF. CDR3 DNA sequence: TGCAGCGTTGACAGCAGGGGGGCGCCCGGGGAGCTGTTTTTT.

This clone was seen once. The J gene is TRBJ2-3, the V gene TRBV20-1, with D possibly matching TRBD2 (6 bases). Germline CDR1 reads DFQATT; CDR2 reads SNEGSKA (reference sequence). CDR3 length: 10 residues. The V and J ends lost 6 bases and 13 bases respectively, with 14 bases between them. The CDR3 bases are TGCAGTGCCTTCCGGGACTTGGAGTATTTT. As protein: CSAFRDLEYF.

The V gene is TRBV29-1, the J gene TRBJ2-5, with D possibly matching TRBD2 (6 bases). The assigned J gene may be wrong: the sequence end matches TRBJ2-7 better. The CDR3 runs 12 residues. Germline V lookup: CDR1 SQVTM, CDR2 ANQGSEA. The CDR3 nucleotides are TGCAGCGTTGCGGGACTGTACTACGAGCAGTACTTC. Translation: CSVAGLYYEQYF.

Ten or more counts support this clone. The chain combines TRBV19 with TRBJ2-1, with TRBD2 identical over 10 bases. This CDR3 contains 14 residues. CDR1 and CDR2 from the germline V gene are LNHDA and SQIVND (reference sequence). V lost 7 bases and J lost 4; bases outside the gene matches: 4. CDR3 nucleotides: TGTGCCAGTAAGGGAGCGGGAGGGTACAATGAGCAGTTCTTC. Its translation: CASKGAGGYNEQFF.

This chain joins TRBV5-4 and TRBJ2-2; TRBD2 might be the D (5 bases). Germline V gene lookup returns CDR1 SGHNT and CDR2 YYREEE (reference sequence). V gave up 4 bases and J gave up 0 bases, with 13 bases separating them. The CDR3 runs to 16 residues. The DNA for the CDR3 is TGTGCCAGCAGCCTGGGCTGGGGAGCGAACACCGGGGAGCTGTTTTTT. Its protein is CASSLGWGANTGELFF.

The chain uses TRBV12-5 and TRBJ2-2; a weak D match, TRBD2 (5 bases). Germline lookup yields CDR1 LGHNT and CDR2 FRNRAP. V was shortened by 2 bases and J by 3 bases, with 19 bases between the two germline ends. The CDR3 spans 18 residues. This CDR3 is CASGLTTYQAAYTGELFF. As DNA, the CDR3 is TGTGCTAGTGGTTTGACGACGTATCAAGCGGCGTACACCGGGGAGCTGTTTTTT.

The genes are TRBV7-3 and TRBJ2-3, with D perhaps matching TRBD2 (5 bases). CDR3 length: 15 residues. The V gene's germline CDR1 is SGHTA and CDR2 FQGTGA. Deletions cut 2 bases from V and 0 bases from J, with 9 bases between. CDR3 loop: CASSLLGGSTDTQYF. In nucleotides, the CDR3 is TGTGCCAGCAGCTTACTCGGAGGCAGCACAGATACGCAGTATTTT.

The chain carries TRBV30 and TRBJ2-2; possibly TRBD2 for D (6 bases). Germline V gene lookup returns CDR1 GTSNPN and CDR2 SVGIG (reference sequence). The CDR3 is 13 amino acids. V dropped 4 bases and J dropped 4 bases, with 10 bases sitting between them. DNA of the CDR3: TGTGCCTGGATGGTCGGGGGCACCGGGGAGCTGTTTTTT. It yields the protein CAWMVGGTGELFF.

The V and J genes are TRBV5-1 and TRBJ1-1; D is ambiguous. V was clipped by 2 bases and J by 0 bases, with 8 bases between them. Germline CDR1 SGHRS, CDR2 YFSETQ. The length of the CDR3 is 14 residues. This chain's CDR3 is CASSLALMNTEAFF. Here the CDR3 DNA reads TGCGCCAGCAGCTTAGCCCTTATGAACACTGAAGCTTTCTTT.

The chain combines TRBV2 with TRBJ1-5; D is possibly TRBD1 (5 bases). The CDR3 contains 15 residues. CDR1 and CDR2 (germline): SNHLY, FYNNEI. The V and J ends lost 6 bases and 1 base respectively, with 13 bases between them. CDR3: CASRRGSQSNQPQHF. In nucleotides, the CDR3 is TGTGCCAGCAGGCGGGGGTCCCAGAGCAATCAGCCCCAGCATTTT.

This rearrangement joins TRBV19 to TRBJ1-2, with a weak D call TRBD1 (6 bases). The V end lost 8 bases, the J end lost 1 base, and 11 bases lay between the germline ends. CDR1 and CDR2 from the germline V gene are LNHDA and SQIVND (reference sequence). CDR3 length: 13 amino acids. The CDR3 nucleotides read TGTGCCAGTTCACAGGGCCTTAACTATGGCTACACCTTC. Its translation: CASSQGLNYGYTF.

The chain has TRBV2 and TRBJ1-3; D may be TRBD1 (6 bases). Per the germline V gene, CDR1 is SNHLY and CDR2 is FYNNEI. The CDR3 is 15 amino acids. Trimming shortened V by 0 bases and J by 3 bases, and 9 bases separated the two germline ends. CDR3 region: CASSEAVRGGNTIYF. Here the CDR3 DNA reads TGTGCCAGCAGTGAAGCAGTCAGGGGTGGAAACACCATATATTTT.

J is TRBJ1-1 and V is TRBV27; weak D call: TRBD1 (5 bases). V lost 3 bases and J 10 bases, leaving 15 bases between the germline ends. CDR3 length equals 13 residues. From germline, CDR1 is MNHEY and CDR2 SMNVEV (reference sequence). The CDR3 bases are TGTGCCAGCAGTTTCCGGGACCCGGGGGTAGCTTTCTTT. Encoded protein: CASSFRDPGVAFF.

The genes are TRBV28 and TRBJ2-2, with D tentatively TRBD1 (6 bases). This CDR3 comprises 12 residues. Germline V lookup: CDR1 MDHEN, CDR2 SYDVKM. V was pared by 5 bases and J by 5 bases, with 6 bases between. The CDR3 region is CASSQGTGELFF. In nucleotides, the CDR3 is TGTGCCAGCAGTCAGGGGACCGGGGAGCTGTTTTTT.

The chain has TRBV7-3 and TRBJ2-2, with D perhaps matching TRBD2 (6 bases). The CDR3 is 17 amino acids. CDR1 SGHTA and CDR2 FQGTGA come from the germline V gene. V was cut by 1 base and J by 6 bases, with 18 bases left in between. CDR3 residues: CASSLNPPGGVPGELFF. In DNA, the CDR3 is TGTGCCAGCAGCTTAAATCCCCCTGGCGGGGTTCCCGGGGAGCTGTTTTTT.

This chain connects TRBV19 to TRBJ2-1; 11 positions match TRBD2. V was clipped by 4 bases and J by 4 bases; unmatched bases: 6. CDR3 size: 16 residues. Germline loops: CDR1 LNHDA, CDR2 SQIVND (reference sequence). The CDR3 is CASSTSSGRYYNEQFF. CDR3 nucleotide sequence: TGTGCCAGTAGTACTTCTAGCGGGAGGTATTACAATGAGCAGTTCTTC.

The gene calls are TRBV9 and TRBJ1-1, with D possibly TRBD1 on 5 matching bases. Germline V gene lookup returns CDR1 SGDLS and CDR2 YYNGEE. The ends were cut back, 4 bases at V and 4 bases at J, with 17 bases in the middle. The CDR3 extends over 15 amino acids. The CDR3 protein is CASSSTWQGGTEAFF. The CDR3 DNA sequence: TGTGCCAGCAGCTCCACGTGGCAGGGTGGCACTGAAGCTTTCTTT.

The genes are TRBV11-3 and TRBJ2-5; 8 nucleotides align to TRBD1. Germline CDR1 is SGHNT and CDR2 is YENEEA. After removal of 5 bases from V and 4 bases from J, the junction contained 3 bases not matched to a gene. This CDR3 comprises 13 residues. The CDR3 spells CASSLGQGETQYF. For the CDR3, the DNA is TGTGCCAGCAGCCTAGGACAGGGAGAGACCCAGTACTTC.

V usage is TRBV13 and J usage is TRBJ1-4, with a tentative D call TRBD1 (5 bases). The CDR3 sequence is 14 residues long. The V and J ends lost 6 bases and 4 bases respectively, with 12 bases between them. Germline lookup yields CDR1 PRHDT and CDR2 FYEKMQ (reference sequence). The CDR3, as DNA: TGTGCCAGCAGTTCACAGGAGGGTAATGAAAAACTGTTTTTT. Translating gives CASSSQEGNEKLFF.

The V and J genes are TRBV5-6 and TRBJ1-1; 9 bases match TRBD1. With 7 bases clipped from V and 1 base from J, the junction kept 5 bases outside the gene matches. This CDR3 has 14 amino acids. CDR1 is SGHDT and CDR2 is YYEEEE in the germline V gene. The CDR3 nucleotides read TGTGCCAGCGCCTGGGACAGGGCGAACACTGAAGCTTTCTTT. Translation gives CASAWDRANTEAFF.

V is TRBV4-1 and J is TRBJ2-2; a weak D match, TRBD2 (6 bases). The CDR3 consists of 16 residues. V lost 4 bases to trimming and J lost 5 bases, with 17 bases between them. Per germline, CDR1 MGHRA and CDR2 YSYEKL. The CDR3 loop reads CASSPSWGVETGELFF. CDR3 nucleotide sequence: TGCGCCAGCAGCCCCTCTTGGGGGGTTGAAACCGGGGAGCTGTTTTTT.